What follows describes a single T cell receptor beta chain. This sample was included in a study of blood T cell repertoires in COVID-19. Across the study: Specimens from acute and convalescent COVID-19 originated in the United States, Italy and Spain.

What the recovered Cohort 3 donors had was two negative PCRs, clearance, or symptom resolution. Study processing details: Amplification from reference gene primers served as the basis for estimated nucleated cell counts. Clones were sequenced by immunoSEQ multiplex PCR, and TCRdb holds only the in-frame ones, with some missing. V and J calls and clone size are copied from that table; D and trimming were computed from the DNA. The sample has hundreds of thousands of clones, around 90% seen once; the top ten hold around 2%. This TCR was recovered from a woman under 30 who had recovered from COVID-19. Sequencing was performed on PBMCs or T cells enriched from blood (not recorded which).

CDR3 sequence: CASIKSGRSTDTQYF. In DNA form, the CDR3 reads TGCGCCAGCATAAAATCTGGCAGGAGCACAGATACGCAGTATTTT. The chain uses TRBV5-1 and TRBJ2-3, with D unresolved. The CDR3 has 15 residues. V was cut by 6 bases and J by 0 bases, with 14 bases left in between. From germline, CDR1 is SGHRS and CDR2 YFSETQ.